This is a list of T cell receptor beta chains from one sample in a study of CD8+ T cells in alopecia areata. Repertoires were generated with immunoSEQ multiplex PCR, while TCRdb's copy carries only in-frame clones and drops some. The sample holds a few hundred thousand clones, roughly two fifths seen once. The material sequenced was CD4+ T cells sorted from blood, taken at roughly week 30, from a patient treated with tofacitinib. These receptors all stem from a human donor with alopecia areata. CDR3s include the opening cysteine and the closing phenylalanine or tryptophan. A D gene is named only where the DNA matches it firmly. Only part of the rows carry a size: once, few, many, or a class if the clone is expanded.

TGTGCCAGCAGCTTAGCGGGAGGGCCTGGAGATACGCAGTATTTT,CASSLAGGPGDTQYF,TRBD2,TRBV7-9,few,TRBJ2-3
TGTGCCAGCAGCCTCGGACAGGGTTTTGTCGGGGAGCTGTTTTTT,CASSLGQGFVGELFF,TRBD1,TRBV4-2,.,TRBJ2-2
TGTGCCAGCCGGGACAGGGGCTTACAGTACTTC,CASRDRGLQYF,TRBD1,TRBV28,few,TRBJ2-7
TGTGCCAGCAGCTCCGAAGGGGGGTCTGGGGCCAACGTCCTGACTTTC,CASSSEGGSGANVLTF,.,TRBV7-9,few,TRBJ2-6
TGTGCCAGCAGCGTTACAGGGGAAAACTATGGCTACACCTTC,CASSVTGENYGYTF,TRBD1,TRBV9,.,TRBJ1-2
TGTGCCAGCAGCTTGAAGGGTCAGCCGAACTATGGCTACACCTTC,CASSLKGQPNYGYTF,.,TRBV5-6,.,TRBJ1-2
TGTGCCTGGAGTGCCATTAAGCGGGGGACAGGTGAGCAGTTCTTC,CAWSAIKRGTGEQFF,.,TRBV30,once,TRBJ2-1
TGTGCCAGCAGCCAGGCACCTCAGGGGGCGGGGGCCAACGTCCTGACTTTC,CASSQAPQGAGANVLTF,TRBD1,TRBV4-2,.,TRBJ2-6
TGTGCCTGGAGTTCAACTAGATACGAGCAGTACTTC,CAWSSTRYEQYF,.,TRBV30,.,TRBJ2-7
TGTGCCAGCAGCTTGTATGCGGTTAACACTGAAGCTTTCTTT,CASSLYAVNTEAFF,.,TRBV5-4,few,TRBJ1-1
TGTGCCAGCGGTAAAGCCTTGCAGGAGCGGGAAAACTACTTC,CASGKALQERENYF,TRBD2,TRBV2,.,TRBJ2-7
TGTGCCAGCAGTTCCCGTTACAGGCACAACTCCTACGAGCAGTACTTC,CASSSRYRHNSYEQYF,.,TRBV27,few,TRBJ2-7
TGTGCCTGGAGTGTAACAGGGACCCAGTACTTC,CAWSVTGTQYF,.,TRBV30,once,TRBJ2-5
TGCGCCAGCAGCCACCCTTTGAGGGACAGATCAAGCTCCTATAATTCACCCCTCCACTTT,CASSHPLRDRSSSYNSPLHF,TRBD1,TRBV4-1,.,TRBJ1-6
TGTGCCAGCAGTGATAACAGGGCGAGCAATCAGCCCCAGCATTTT,CASSDNRASNQPQHF,.,TRBV6-1,.,TRBJ1-5